The T cell receptor beta chain under discussion was sequenced for a study of blood T cell repertoires in COVID-19. V trimming: 5 bases; J trimming: 2 bases; junction bases outside the gene matches: 12. This CDR3 has 16 amino acids. Germline CDR1 is SGHAT and CDR2 is FQDESV (reference sequence). TCRdb keeps only in-frame clones here, not all; method: immunoSEQ multiplex PCR. The sample records about 15,000 clones, over 80% being singletons. Source material: peripheral blood. This sequence joins TRBV11-1 and TRBJ2-7, with 7 positions matching TRBD1. This TCR came from a human donor in a cohort sampled during active COVID-19. CDR3 amino acids: CASSRTRDRPTYEQYF. In DNA, the CDR3 is TGTGCCAGCAGCCGAACCCGGGACAGACCCACCTACGAGCAGTACTTC.